This T cell receptor beta chain was identified during a study of low-dose radiotherapy and immunotherapy resistance in tumors. Study in general: Every day for four cycles from cycle 1 day 1, patients took 300 mg of oral aspirin.

As to time point: before trial treatment. Each donor was administered nivolumab, ipilimumab, aspirin, low-dose cyclophosphamide and low-dose radiotherapy. This clonotype was recorded at least ten times. Primers used for first-strand cDNA, a TRAV- and TRBV-specific set, covered both alpha and beta chains. The TCRs were subjected to amplification over roughly 18 PCR cycles employing a constant-region primer in conjunction with a V-primer adapter. Researchers amplified the isolated mRNA using in vitro transcription. Via MiXCR, TCRdb re-called the reads, giving one row per CDR3 protein. The sample records tens of thousands of distinct CDR3 sequences, roughly a sixth being singletons. Trimming cost V 5 bases and J 1 base; bases outside gene matches: 9. The CDR3 loop spans 16 amino acids. Germline V gene lookup returns CDR1 MNHNS and CDR2 SASEGT.

The chain joins TRBV6-1 to TRBJ2-7; TRBD1 matches at 9 bases. This receptor was identified in a male donor with prostate cancer. Sample: PBMCs, taken before treatment. CDR3 bases: TGTGCCAGCAGTAGAGAACCCGGACAGGGGTCCTACGAGCAGTACTTC. Translated, it gives CASSREPGQGSYEQYF.